This T cell receptor (beta chain) appears in the sequencing data of a study of Graves' ophthalmopathy and Graves' hyperthyroidism (dated by TCRdb to the late 2010s). The study in broad terms: Peripheral blood samples were taken at the time of initial diagnosis, before any treatment was given. The independent validation cohort included some 19 hyperthyroidism patients plus 17 patients who later progressed from hyperthyroidism to ophthalmopathy. The 90 or so discovery patients were randomly split 7:3 into training and test sets. In total, 135 blood samples were TCR-sequenced: fewer than 50 ophthalmopathy, approximately 75 hyperthyroidism and about 17 hyperthyroidism-to-ophthalmopathy patients. The study used signatures of the TCR beta repertoire to tell Graves' ophthalmopathy apart from Graves' hyperthyroidism and to predict which patients would progress to ophthalmopathy. In about six hyperthyroidism patients, the T-cell repertoires found in thyroid tissue were compared with those found in blood. Once sampling was done, hyperthyroidism patients were given methimazole at a starting dose of 30 mg daily, while ophthalmopathy patients were given high-dose intravenous methylprednisolone. A discovery set of 95 to 100 patients (approximately 42 ophthalmopathy, 55 to 60 stable hyperthyroidism) was enrolled to explore V-J signatures distinguishing ophthalmopathy from hyperthyroidism.

From the germline V gene (reference sequence), CDR1 is SGHAT and CDR2 is FQDESV. V is shortened by 5 bases, J by 9 bases, and the region joining them spans 11 bases. From its cysteine to its phenylalanine, the CDR3 spans 12 amino acids. Only the CDR3 portion is preserved as DNA: 36 bases, with reading frame beginning at the first base. This clonotype has ten or more counts. It lacks a known antigen. Per-base qualities were not stored, and no clone one base away is much larger. Ophthalmopathy patients were characterized by moderately to severely active disease, a Clinical Activity Score of at least 3, a NOSPECS grade of at least 4, and a disease duration under 3 months. Patients with other autoimmune diseases, uncontrolled infections, pregnancy or lactation were excluded. Clinical symptoms, serum thyroxine, TRAb, thyroid ultrasound and orbital computed tomography were used for diagnosis. Using Ficoll-Paque density gradient centrifugation, PBMCs were isolated from approximately 11 ml of fresh peripheral blood. Total RNA was extracted with Trizol reagent and quality-checked on an Agilent 2100 Bioanalyzer.

What the research found in general, with its limitations: Most expanded thyroid clonotypes with a frequency above 0.001 also appeared in blood, which suggests that blood repertoires may reflect the immune response in the thyroid. No statistical method was used to set the sample size in advance, and the investigators knew which group each participant was assigned to. Ophthalmopathy was separated from stable hyperthyroidism by the 13-signature model with around 88% sensitivity and 81% to 83% specificity in cross-validation and with 80%/75% in the test set. In validation, the model predicted ophthalmopathy progression with about 64% sensitivity and approximately 78% specificity; around twelve predicted patients were CT-confirmed with GO in a median of about 6.2 months.

TCR beta CDR3 regions were amplified from RNA transcripts for repertoire sequencing. A first-round RT-PCR used HTBI primers with the Qiagen OneStep RT-PCR kit, followed by a second-round multiplex PCR, size selection and purification. Libraries were sequenced paired-end with 100 bp reads on an Illumina HiSeq2000. As for the original processing: Reads were processed with SOAPnuke, discarding reads with adapters, uncalled bases, mean Phred below 15, or no exact constant-primer or identifier match. High-quality paired reads were merged with COPE v1.2.5. Each unique nucleotide sequence was treated as a clonotype, and MiTCR v1.1 was used to align the clonotypes to the IMGT TRB V, D and J references. Only V-J combinations with frequency above 0.0001 were analysed, covering approximately 99% of repertoires. For each V-J combination, a TCR clonal expansion and chaos score was defined as the ratio of F50 clonal expansion to chaos observed in the TCRdist matrix. Features were reduced by Welch's t-statistics and random forest to more than 10 V-J combinations, which fed a naive Bayes classifier. The similarity between thyroid and blood repertoires was quantified using the Morisita-Horn index. Starting from the raw public reads, TCRdb applied fastp trimming at Q25, assembled clones with MiXCR and retained in-frame beta chains. Rows with one shared CDR3 protein collapse into an entry with the most common genes and DNA. TCRdb, rather than the study authors, made the V and J calls. Present in this sample are 220,000 or so distinct CDR3 sequences, under 25% of which were seen just once. The biggest ten clones account for 35% to 55% of the sample.

The sequence links TRBV11-1 to TRBJ2-1; the D gene cannot be resolved reliably. The origin of this receptor is a woman in her 50s with Graves' ophthalmopathy. Donor details come from another sample of the same person, matched by shared clones. The source material was peripheral blood. CDR3 loop: CASSPVPGEQFF. The nucleotides read TGTGCCAGCAGCCCCGTTCCGGGTGAGCAGTTCTTC.